Sequencing of this T cell receptor beta chain was carried out in a study of T-cell reconstitution after alpha-beta-depleted transplantation in children. The sample holds many counts of this clonotype. Unique molecular identifiers were incorporated into the prepared TCRbeta library. MiXCR, run by TCRdb on the PCR reads, gives a single entry per CDR3 protein. In the table there are 640,000 or so distinct CDR3 sequences, roughly 17% of which are singletons. V lost 0 bases to trimming and J lost 6 bases, with 11 bases between them. The CDR3 is 13 residues long. Germline CDR1 is DFQATT and CDR2 is SNEGSKA (reference sequence).

This TCR derives from a human donor who donated a stem cell graft to a child with acute myeloid leukemia. The genes are TRBV20-1 and TRBJ1-1; D perhaps matches TRBD1 (5 bases). This specimen consisted of PBMCs from the stem cell graft donor, obtained from the stem cell graft. CDR3 residues: CSARDRLGAEAFF. CDR3 DNA: TGCAGTGCTAGAGATCGACTGGGGGCTGAAGCTTTCTTT.